This TCR beta chain was documented in a study of T cell changes during pregnancy in multiple sclerosis. Method: immunoSEQ multiplex PCR; TCRdb's copy keeps in-frame clones and lacks some. The sample holds just over 90,000 clones, roughly 91% seen once. This CDR3 spans 14 amino acids. From germline, CDR1 is MNHNY and CDR2 SVGAGI (reference sequence). Unmatched junction bases numbered 3, after V lost 6 bases and J lost 4 bases. The V and J genes are TRBV6-6 and TRBJ1-6; 7 nucleotides align to TRBD1. The sample in question was peripheral blood, obtained after pregnancy. The receptor was isolated from a female donor in good health, enrolled as a control in a pregnancy study. This CDR3 reads CASRPGGYNSPLHF. The CDR3 bases are TGTGCCAGCAGGCCAGGGGGGTATAATTCACCCCTCCACTTT.